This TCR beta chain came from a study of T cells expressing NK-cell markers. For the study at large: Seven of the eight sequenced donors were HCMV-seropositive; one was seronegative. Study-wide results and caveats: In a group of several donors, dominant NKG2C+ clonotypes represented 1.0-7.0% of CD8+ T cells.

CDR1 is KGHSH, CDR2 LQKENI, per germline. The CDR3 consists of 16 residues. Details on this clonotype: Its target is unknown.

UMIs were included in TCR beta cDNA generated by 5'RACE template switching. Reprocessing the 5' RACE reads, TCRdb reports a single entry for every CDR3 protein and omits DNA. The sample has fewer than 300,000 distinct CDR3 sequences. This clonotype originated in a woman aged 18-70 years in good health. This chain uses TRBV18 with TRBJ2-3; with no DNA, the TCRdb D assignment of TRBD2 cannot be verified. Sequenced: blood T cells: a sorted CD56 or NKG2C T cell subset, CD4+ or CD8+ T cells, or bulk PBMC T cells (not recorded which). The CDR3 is CASSPFGAGGADTQYF.